This T cell receptor (beta chain) was identified in a study of tumor-infiltrating lymphocytes in primary liver carcinoma. Extraction of RNA together with DNA used about 20-34 mg of unsorted bulk tissue. The CDR3 runs 12 residues. Germline V lookup: CDR1 MNHEY, CDR2 SVGAGI. Synthesis of TCR beta cDNA was carried out from about 0.55 ug total RNA with a constant-region primer. Libraries of TCR beta came from three nested multiplex PCR rounds with slightly modified ARM-PCR. Running nine to ten cycles apiece, the first two PCR rounds relied on TRBV1-TRBV30 forward primers together with a C-beta reverse primer. Each CDR3 protein is one row after TCRdb ran MiXCR on the multiplex PCR reads. The table has 80,000 or so distinct CDR3 sequences, about 70% seen once.

This chain uses TRBV6-5 with TRBJ2-3; D is undetermined. The end of the DNA aligns better with TRBJ1-5, so the J call may be wrong. The source material was liver tumor tissue from sampling region 4. Noted subset: tumor region T4, right-lateral pole. The source is a woman in her fifties or sixties with primary liver carcinoma and hepatitis B virus infection. In nucleotides, the CDR3 is TGTGCCAGCAGTCCGACTAGCTTTACGCAGCATTTT. Translating it yields CASSPTSFTQHF.